Each of the 23 T cell receptor beta chains below was sequenced from the same sample in a study of T cell repertoires in cytomegalovirus infection. TCRdb reanalysed the reads using MiXCR and keeps one entry per CDR3 protein. The sample consists of fewer than 1,000,000 distinct CDR3 sequences, approximately 31% of them appearing once. The antigens for these receptors are not known. The source was cultured CD8+ T cells from PBMCs, collected from culture after CMV antigen stimulation. Source of these receptors: a human donor in good health (CMV status not recorded). Some clones in this sample may be carry-over from other donors' samples.

This chain uses TRBV4-2 with TRBJ2-2, with 9 bases fitting TRBD1. This CDR3 has 16 residues. The germline V gene encodes CDR1 LGHNA and CDR2 YNFKEQ. V was clipped by 4 bases and J by 4 bases; unmatched bases: 7. CDR3 protein: CASSPQEGQGTGELFF. The CDR3 DNA reads TGTGCCAGCAGCCCCCAGGAGGGACAGGGCACCGGGGAGCTGTTTTTT.

This rearrangement joins TRBV6-6 to TRBJ1-1, with 9 bases aligning to TRBD1. V shed 4 bases and J 6 bases; nucleotides not matched to a gene: 12. Germline CDR1 reads MNHNY; CDR2 reads SVGAGI (reference sequence). This CDR3 has 16 residues. CDR3 bases: TGTGCCAGCAGTTGGACGGGACAGGGAGGTTTGGCTGAAGCTTTCTTT. This translates into CASSWTGQGGLAEAFF.

In its sample, this clonotype was seen once. Its ends do not fully match the called genes, so a read error is possible. The CDR3 region has the DNA TGTGCTAGCAGCTGGGGGGACACCGGGGAGCTGTTTTTT. Its translation: CASSWGDTGELFF. V gene TRBV7-6 combines with J gene TRBJ2-2; the D gene is possibly TRBD2 (6 bases). From germline, CDR1 is SGHVS and CDR2 FNYEAQ. This CDR3 is 13 amino acids long.

Regarding this clonotype: A much larger clone sits a single nucleotide away, making a read error possible. The V and J genes are TRBV7-9 and TRBJ2-7; TRBD1 might be the D (5 bases). This CDR3 has 16 amino acids. The V gene lost 6 bases and the J gene lost 2 bases, with 20 bases spanning the gap. The V gene's germline CDR1 is SEHNR and CDR2 FQNEAQ (reference sequence). Here the CDR3 reads CASSFRGSEITYEQYF. The CDR3 nucleotides are TGTGCCAGCAGTTTTAGGGGCAGCGAGATAACCTACGAGCAGTACTTC.

The genes are TRBV29-1 and TRBJ2-1; D remains ambiguous. Trimming stripped 0 bases from V and 6 bases from J, with 6 bases between. Germline V CDR1 and CDR2: SQVTM, ANQGSEA. This CDR3 has 12 amino acids. The CDR3, as DNA: TGCAGCGTTGAAGATCTGGGCAATGAGCAGTTCTTC. The encoded protein is CSVEDLGNEQFF.

J is TRBJ2-7 and V is TRBV7-6; 12 nucleotides align to TRBD2. The CDR3 consists of 14 residues. CDR1 and CDR2 from the germline V gene are SGHVS and FNYEAQ. V gave up 4 bases and J gave up 6 bases; unmatched junction bases: 4. The CDR3 reads CASSSWTSGAEQYV. DNA for the CDR3: TGTGCCAGCAGCTCCTGGACTAGCGGGGCCGAGCAGTACGTC.

In its sample, this clonotype was seen many times. The V call is TRBV7-6, the J call TRBJ2-1; 14 bases align to TRBD2. In germline, CDR1 is SGHVS, CDR2 FNYEAQ. The CDR3 is 19 amino acids. Trimming cost V 5 bases and J 0 bases; bases outside gene matches: 9. This CDR3 is CASSPEGLAGESSYNEQFF. The DNA of the CDR3 is TGTGCCAGCAGCCCAGAGGGACTAGCGGGGGAAAGCTCCTACAATGAGCAGTTCTTC.

This clonotype has a handful of counts. The rearrangement joins TRBV27 to TRBJ2-7, with a weak D call TRBD2 (5 bases). This CDR3 contains 14 residues. Germline V gene data show CDR1 as MNHEY and CDR2 as SMNVEV (reference sequence). Trimming pared 8 bases from V and 5 bases from J, leaving 19 bases between. The CDR3 DNA is TGTGCCAGCGGGTCAAGGAGGATTCCCCACGAGCAGTACTTC. As protein: CASGSRRIPHEQYF.

This clonotype was observed a single time. The rearrangement links TRBV20-1 to TRBJ2-5; D perhaps matches TRBD2 (6 bases). V dropped 3 bases and J dropped 0 bases, with 17 bases sitting between them. There are 16 residues in the CDR3. Germline CDR1 reads DFQATT; CDR2 reads SNEGSKA (reference sequence). The CDR3 protein is CSARWWAAGYQETQYF. Here the CDR3 DNA reads TGCAGTGCTAGGTGGTGGGCGGCGGGGTACCAAGAGACCCAGTACTTC.

The CDR3 DNA follows: TGTGCCACCAGCGAACAACCTTTAGACAGCACAACTAATGAAAAACTGTTTTTT. Translation: CATSEQPLDSTTNEKLFF. V and J are TRBV15 and TRBJ1-4; possible D gene TRBD1, 5 bases. V was clipped by 5 bases and J by 0 bases, with 19 bases between them. The CDR3 consists of 18 residues. Germline loops: CDR1 LNHNV, CDR2 YYDKDF (reference sequence).

The chain is built from TRBV13 and TRBJ1-2; no firm D call. The CDR3 totals 16 residues. Germline loops: CDR1 PRHDT, CDR2 FYEKMQ (reference sequence). Trimming pared 5 bases from V and 6 bases from J, leaving 22 bases between. CDR3 sequence: CASSLASLRPFDGYTF. The DNA for the CDR3 is TGTGCCAGCAGCCTAGCTTCCCTGCGTCCTTTCGATGGCTACACCTTC.

The V gene is TRBV29-1, the J gene TRBJ1-1, with a tentative D call TRBD1 (5 bases). Between the trimmed V and J ends, which lost 6 bases and 8 bases, there was a span of 7 bases. The CDR3 is made up of 9 amino acids. Germline V gene sequence: CDR1 SQVTM, CDR2 ANQGSEA. The CDR3 region is CSVGREAFF. Written as DNA, the CDR3 is TGCAGCGTGGGGCGCGAAGCTTTCTTT. Using reference TRBV29-1 and TRBJ1-1 for the parts outside the CDR3, the full variable domain is SAVISQKPSRDICQRGTSLTIQCQVDSQVTMMFWYRQQPGQSLTLIATANQGSEATYESGFVIDKFPISRPNLTFSTLTVSNMSPEDSSIYLCSVGREAFFGQGTRLTVV.

This clonotype was observed a few times. This sequence joins TRBV5-5 and TRBJ2-6; D might be TRBD1 or TRBD2, each matching 5 bases. Germline CDR1 and CDR2: SGHKS and YYEKEE (reference sequence). With 0 bases removed from V and 1 base from J, the gap between germline ends came to 26 bases. This CDR3 region has 22 residues. The CDR3: CASSLAGPIYHLRGSGANVLTF. In nucleotides, the CDR3 is TGTGCCAGCAGCTTGGCGGGACCCATATATCACCTTAGGGGATCTGGGGCCAACGTCCTGACTTTC. The full variable domain, completed using reference TRBV5-5 and TRBJ2-6, is DAGVTQSPTHLIKTRGQQVTLRCSPISGHKSVSWYQQVLGQGPQFIFQYYEKEERGRGNFPDRFSARQFPNYSSELNVNALLLGDSALYLCASSLAGPIYHLRGSGANVLTFGAGSRLTVL.

The CDR3 bases are TGTGCCAGCAGCGTAGTGGGCGGGGGCTACAATGAGCAGTTCTTC. This translates into CASSVVGGGYNEQFF. The chain joins TRBV9 to TRBJ2-1, with 7 positions matching TRBD2. Germline V lookup: CDR1 SGDLS, CDR2 YYNGEE. The CDR3 loop spans 15 amino acids. Trimming at V came to 0 bases and at J to 3 bases, leaving 3 bases not matched to a gene.

The chain uses TRBV27 and TRBJ1-2; TRBD1 agrees at 7 bases. This CDR3 is 14 amino acids long. V dropped 5 bases and J dropped 4; count of bases not matched to a gene: 7. Germline values: CDR1 MNHEY, CDR2 SMNVEV (reference sequence). The CDR3 nucleotides read TGTGCCAGCAGTATTTCCGGGACAGCCTATGGCTACACCTTC. Translating it yields CASSISGTAYGYTF.

The rearrangement uses TRBV7-9 and TRBJ2-1; D not resolved. With 2 bases removed from V and 0 bases from J, the gap between germline ends came to 8 bases. This CDR3 is built from 15 residues. Per the germline V gene, CDR1 is SEHNR and CDR2 is FQNEAQ (reference sequence). The CDR3: CASSLIGNSYNEQFF. DNA for the CDR3: TGTGCCAGCAGCTTAATTGGGAACTCCTACAATGAGCAGTTCTTC.

The chain has TRBV24-1 and TRBJ2-1, with 8 bases aligning to TRBD1. Losses at the gene ends were 5 bases for V and 6 bases for J; bases not matched to a gene: 5. Germline CDR1 KGHDR, CDR2 SFDVKD. The CDR3 consists of 14 residues. For the CDR3, the DNA is TGTGCCACCAGTGTTCCGGGGACAGGCAATGAGCAGTTCTTC. Encoded protein: CATSVPGTGNEQFF.

This clonotype was counted a few times. V usage is TRBV7-9 and J usage is TRBJ2-7; possibly TRBD1 for D (6 bases). V was cut by 5 bases and J by 6 bases, with 20 bases left in between. This CDR3 is built from 15 residues. Germline V gene lookup returns CDR1 SEHNR and CDR2 FQNEAQ (reference sequence). The DNA of the CDR3 is TGTGCCAGCAGCCCTCTAGGGGGTTCGGGGAGCGAGCAGTACTTC. It yields the protein CASSPLGGSGSEQYF.

In this sample, this clonotype turned up a few times. The chain links TRBV7-9 to TRBJ1-1; a possible D gene is TRBD1 (5 bases). The CDR3 consists of 15 residues. The germline CDR1 and CDR2 sequences are SEHNR and FQNEAQ (reference sequence). Trimming pared 5 bases from V and 1 base from J, leaving 14 bases between. CDR3 protein: CASSPDRASNTEAFF. CDR3 nucleotide sequence: TGTGCCAGCAGCCCTGACAGAGCCTCGAACACTGAAGCTTTCTTT.

This chain connects TRBV28 to TRBJ2-7; tentatively, D is TRBD2 (7 bases). Trimming shortened V by 2 bases and J by 2 bases, and 13 bases separated the two germline ends. This CDR3 comprises 15 residues. CDR1 and CDR2 from the germline V gene are MDHEN and SYDVKM. This chain's CDR3 is CASSLRGGRPYEQYV. CDR3 nucleotide sequence: TGTGCCAGCAGTTTAAGGGGGGGAAGACCCTACGAGCAGTACGTC.

V usage is TRBV5-6 and J usage is TRBJ1-1; D ambiguous. The CDR3 runs 17 residues. Germline CDR1 SGHDT, CDR2 YYEEEE. The V and J ends lost 2 bases and 1 base respectively, with 18 bases between them. Here the CDR3 DNA reads TGTGCCAGCAGCTTTGACATACCTCAGAGAGGGAACACTGAAGCTTTCTTT. Its protein product is CASSFDIPQRGNTEAFF.

The sample holds a few counts of this clonotype. The V gene is TRBV11-1, the J gene TRBJ2-5; 7 bases map to TRBD2. Germline V gives CDR1 SGHAT, CDR2 FQDESV (reference sequence). V gave up 5 bases and J gave up 4 bases; unmatched junction bases: 16. The CDR3 extends over 17 amino acids. The CDR3 is CASSNPLAGDWGETQYF. CDR3 DNA sequence: TGTGCCAGCAGCAACCCTCTTGCGGGGGACTGGGGAGAGACCCAGTACTTC.

The chain employs TRBV12-3 or TRBV12-4 and TRBJ1-2; the match to TRBD1 covers 8 bases. There are 14 residues in the CDR3. V shed 8 bases and J 4 bases; nucleotides not matched to a gene: 9. The CDR3 loop is CASAMTGELYGYTF. The CDR3 DNA reads as TGTGCCAGCGCCATGACAGGGGAACTCTATGGCTACACCTTC.